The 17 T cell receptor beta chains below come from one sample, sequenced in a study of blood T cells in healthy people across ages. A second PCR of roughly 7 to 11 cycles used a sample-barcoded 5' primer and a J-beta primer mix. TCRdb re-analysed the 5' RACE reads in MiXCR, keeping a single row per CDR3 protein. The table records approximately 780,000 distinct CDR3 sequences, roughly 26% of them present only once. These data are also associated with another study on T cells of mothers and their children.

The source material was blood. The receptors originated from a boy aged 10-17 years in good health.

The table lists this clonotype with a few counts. The CDR3: CASRLGGYNEQFF. The DNA for the CDR3 is TGTGCCAGTAGATTGGGGGGTTACAATGAGCAGTTCTTC. V gene TRBV19 combines with J gene TRBJ2-1; the D gene is possibly TRBD2 (6 bases). The V end was cut by 6 bases, the J end by 4 bases, with 10 bases between. This CDR3 region has 13 residues. Per germline, CDR1 LNHDA and CDR2 SQIVND (reference sequence).

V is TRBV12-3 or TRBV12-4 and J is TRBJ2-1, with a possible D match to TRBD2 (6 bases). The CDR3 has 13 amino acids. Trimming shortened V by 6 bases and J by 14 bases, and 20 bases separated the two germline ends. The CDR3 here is CASSQLGMEGEFF. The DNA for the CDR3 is TGTGCCAGCAGCCAATTGGGTATGGAGGGCGAGTTCTTC.

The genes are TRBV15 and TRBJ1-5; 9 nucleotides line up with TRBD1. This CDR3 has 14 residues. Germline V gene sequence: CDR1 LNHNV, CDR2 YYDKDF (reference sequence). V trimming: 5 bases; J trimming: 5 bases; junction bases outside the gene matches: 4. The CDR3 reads CATSPDRGDQPQHF. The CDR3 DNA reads TGTGCCACCAGCCCAGACAGGGGGGATCAGCCCCAGCATTTT. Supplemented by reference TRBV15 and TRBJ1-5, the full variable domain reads DAMVIQNPRYQVTQFGKPVTLSCSQTLNHNVMYWYQQKSSQAPKLLFHYYDKDFNNEADTPDNFQSRRPNTSFCFLDIRSPGLGDTAMYLCATSPDRGDQPQHFGDGTRLSIL.

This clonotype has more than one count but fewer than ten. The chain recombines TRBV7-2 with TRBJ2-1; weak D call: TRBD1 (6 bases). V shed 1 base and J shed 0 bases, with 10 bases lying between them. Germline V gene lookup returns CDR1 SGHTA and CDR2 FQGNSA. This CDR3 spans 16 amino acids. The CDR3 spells CASSLEGQRSYNEQFF. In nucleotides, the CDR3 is TGTGCCAGCAGCTTAGAAGGACAGCGCTCCTACAATGAGCAGTTCTTC.

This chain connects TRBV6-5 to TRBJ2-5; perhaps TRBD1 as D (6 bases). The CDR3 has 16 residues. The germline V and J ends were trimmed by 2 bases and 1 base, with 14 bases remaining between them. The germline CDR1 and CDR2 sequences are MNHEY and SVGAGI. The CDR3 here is CASSYLQGSGQETQYF. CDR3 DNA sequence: TGTGCCAGCAGTTACCTCCAGGGGAGCGGCCAAGAGACCCAGTACTTC.

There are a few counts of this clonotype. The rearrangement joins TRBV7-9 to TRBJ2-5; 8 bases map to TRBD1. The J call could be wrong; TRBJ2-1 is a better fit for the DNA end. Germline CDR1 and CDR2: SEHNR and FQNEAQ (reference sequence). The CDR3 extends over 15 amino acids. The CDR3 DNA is TGTGCCAGCAGCGACCTACAGGGGGCCTACAATGAGCAGTTCTTC. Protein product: CASSDLQGAYNEQFF.

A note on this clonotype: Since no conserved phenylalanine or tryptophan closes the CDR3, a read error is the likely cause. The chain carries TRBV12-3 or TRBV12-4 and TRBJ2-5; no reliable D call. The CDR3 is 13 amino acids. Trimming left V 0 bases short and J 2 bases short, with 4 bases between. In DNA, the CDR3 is TGTGCCAGCAGTTTAGCTAGTCAAGAGACCCAGTACCTC. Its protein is CASSLASQETQYL.

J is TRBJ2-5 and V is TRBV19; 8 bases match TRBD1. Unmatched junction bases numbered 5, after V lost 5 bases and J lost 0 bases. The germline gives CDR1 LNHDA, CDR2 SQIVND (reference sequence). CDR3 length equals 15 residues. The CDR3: CASSAGQGYQETQYF. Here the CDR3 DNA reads TGTGCCAGTAGTGCCGGACAGGGCTACCAAGAGACCCAGTACTTC.

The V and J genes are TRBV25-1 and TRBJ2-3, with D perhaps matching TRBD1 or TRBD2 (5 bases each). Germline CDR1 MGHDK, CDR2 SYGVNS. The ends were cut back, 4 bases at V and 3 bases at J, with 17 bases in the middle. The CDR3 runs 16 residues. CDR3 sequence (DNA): TGTGCCAGCAGTGTCTCCGAGGGACGAGGAACAGATACGCAGTATTTT. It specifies CASSVSEGRGTDTQYF.

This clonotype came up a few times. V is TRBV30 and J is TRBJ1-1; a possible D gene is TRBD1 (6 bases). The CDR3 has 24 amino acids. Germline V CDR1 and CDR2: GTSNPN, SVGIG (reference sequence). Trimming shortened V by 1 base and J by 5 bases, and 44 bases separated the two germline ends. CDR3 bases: TGTGCCTGGAGTGCTATTCTACTCCCCGGATCTTCACTCCTAATGAGGACAGTGGGTACTGAAGCTTTCTTT. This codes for CAWSAILLPGSSLLMRTVGTEAFF.

The CDR3 region has the DNA TGTGCCAGCAGTTCCCAGACAGGGGGCGCCGGTGGCTACACCTTC. Translation gives CASSSQTGGAGGYTF. The gene calls are TRBV28 and TRBJ1-2; 10 bases line up with TRBD1. Germline trimming cut 4 bases from V and 7 bases from J; bases unmatched to any gene: 9. Germline CDR1 is MDHEN and CDR2 is SYDVKM. The CDR3 sequence is 15 residues long.

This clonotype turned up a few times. Here the CDR3 DNA reads TGTGCCAGCAGCCGCAAAGGGCGGACTGAAGCTTTCTTT. This codes for CASSRKGRTEAFF. V and J are TRBV3-1 and TRBJ1-1; D is uncertain. The germline gives CDR1 LGHDT, CDR2 YNNKEL (reference sequence). V dropped 4 bases and J dropped 5 bases, with 11 bases sitting between them. This CDR3 is built from 13 residues.

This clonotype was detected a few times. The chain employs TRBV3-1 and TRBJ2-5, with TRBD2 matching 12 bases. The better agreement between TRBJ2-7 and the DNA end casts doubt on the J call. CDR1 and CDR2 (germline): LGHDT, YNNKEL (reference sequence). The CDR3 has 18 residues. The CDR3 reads CASSRRDPWTSGAYEQYF. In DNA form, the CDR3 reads TGTGCCAGCAGCCGCCGGGACCCCTGGACTAGCGGGGCCTACGAGCAGTACTTC.

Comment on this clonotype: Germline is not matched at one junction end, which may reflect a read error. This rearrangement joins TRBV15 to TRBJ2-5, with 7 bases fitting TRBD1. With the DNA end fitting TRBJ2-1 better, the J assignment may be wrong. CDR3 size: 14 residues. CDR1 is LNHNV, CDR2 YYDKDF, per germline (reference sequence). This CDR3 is CGTSRETGDDEQFF. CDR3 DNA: TGTGGCACCAGCAGAGAAACAGGGGACGATGAGCAGTTCTTC.

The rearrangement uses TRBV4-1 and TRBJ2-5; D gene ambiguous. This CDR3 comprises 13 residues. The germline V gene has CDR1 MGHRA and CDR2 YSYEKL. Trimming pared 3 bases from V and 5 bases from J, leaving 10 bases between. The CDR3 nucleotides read TGCGCCAGCAGCCATACTCCAGAGGAGACCCAGTACTTC. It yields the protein CASSHTPEETQYF.

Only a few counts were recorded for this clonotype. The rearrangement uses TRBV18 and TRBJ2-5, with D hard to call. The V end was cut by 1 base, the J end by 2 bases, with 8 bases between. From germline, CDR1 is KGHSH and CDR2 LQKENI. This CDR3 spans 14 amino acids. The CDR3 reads CASSPRSGQETQYF. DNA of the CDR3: TGTGCCAGCTCACCACGATCGGGTCAAGAGACCCAGTACTTC. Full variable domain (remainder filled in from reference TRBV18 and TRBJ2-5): NAGVMQNPRHLVRRRGQEARLRCSPMKGHSHVYWYRQLPEEGLKFMVYLQKENIIDESGMPKERFSAEFPKEGPSILRIQQVVRGDSAAYFCASSPRSGQETQYFGPGTRLLVL.

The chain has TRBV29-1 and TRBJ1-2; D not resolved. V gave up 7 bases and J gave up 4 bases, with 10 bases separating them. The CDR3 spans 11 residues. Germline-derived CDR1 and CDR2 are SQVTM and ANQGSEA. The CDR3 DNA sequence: TGCAGCGCCGATGTTGCCTATGGCTACACCTTC. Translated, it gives CSADVAYGYTF.